This T cell receptor beta chain was captured by sequencing in a study of shared clonotypes between healthy human individuals. The wider study: Participating donors consisted of a couple of women and a few men aged 18 to 49.

Study findings and constraints: The donor pool, a small one, limited the genetic and exposure-history diversity represented.

The authors split each subset's genomic DNA evenly across several immunoSEQ plates. Replicate PCRs run on unsorted PBMC used approximately 0.3 ug DNA, which was 31,000 or so T cell genomes. TCRdb's copy holds only in-frame clones and misses some; the assay was immunoSEQ multiplex PCR. Here the sample spans 550,000 to 600,000 clones, around 76% being singletons. Comment on this clone: What it binds is unknown.

Germline loops: CDR1 MNHEY, CDR2 SMNVEV (reference sequence). This CDR3 has 13 amino acids. V shed 6 bases and J shed 5 bases, with 11 bases lying between them. V gene TRBV27 combines with J gene TRBJ1-5; D call uncertain. This receptor was obtained from a woman aged 40 to 50 in good health. Some clones in this sample may be carry-over from other donors' samples. Sample: PBMCs. The chain's CDR3 is CASSFRRYQPQHF. The CDR3, as DNA: TGTGCCAGCAGCTTTCGCCGATATCAGCCCCAGCATTTT.